This T cell receptor beta chain stems from a study of cytomegalovirus exposure and HLA in healthy donors. Here immunoSEQ multiplex PCR was the method, and the copy in TCRdb shows in-frame clones only, minus some. This table has fewer than 100,000 clones, roughly 91% appearing once. The source of this sequence is a man aged 25-40 years in good health and CMV-seronegative. The sequenced material came from PBMCs.

The CDR3 protein is CASYNSDRGTEAFF. The CDR3 nucleotides read TGTGCCAGCTACAACTCGGACAGGGGCACTGAAGCTTTCTTT. The V gene is TRBV18, the J gene TRBJ1-1, with TRBD1 identical over 9 bases. Germline assignment: CDR1 KGHSH and CDR2 LQKENI. J was trimmed by 4 bases and V by 7 bases; bases with no gene match: 7. The CDR3 is 14 amino acids.